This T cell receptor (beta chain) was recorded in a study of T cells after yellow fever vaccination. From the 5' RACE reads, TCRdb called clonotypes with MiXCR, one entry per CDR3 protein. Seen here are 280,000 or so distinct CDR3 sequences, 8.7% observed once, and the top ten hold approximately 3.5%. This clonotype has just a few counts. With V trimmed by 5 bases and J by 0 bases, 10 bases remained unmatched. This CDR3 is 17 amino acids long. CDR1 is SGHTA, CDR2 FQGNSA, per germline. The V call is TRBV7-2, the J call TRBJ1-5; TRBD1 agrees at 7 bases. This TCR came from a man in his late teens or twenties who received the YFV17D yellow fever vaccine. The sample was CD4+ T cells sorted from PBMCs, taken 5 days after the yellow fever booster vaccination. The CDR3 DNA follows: TGTGCCAGCAGCAAAGACAGGGCTTTATATAGCAATCAGCCCCAGCATTTT. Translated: CASSKDRALYSNQPQHF. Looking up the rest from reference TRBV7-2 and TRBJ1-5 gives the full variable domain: GAGVSQSPSNKVTEKGKDVELRCDPISGHTALYWYRQSLGQGLEFLIYFQGNSAPDKSGLPSDRFSAERTGGSVSTLTIQRTQQEDSAVYLCASSKDRALYSNQPQHFGDGTRLSIL.